This T cell receptor (beta chain) was identified in a study of post-analysis software for immune sequencing data. Study background: The study covered relapsing-remitting, secondary progressive and progressive-relapsing courses of multiple sclerosis.

Germline CDR1 reads DFQATT; CDR2 reads SNEGSKA (reference sequence). J gave up 1 base and V 3 bases, and 9 bases lay outside the gene matches. The CDR3 has 17 residues. Notes on the study in general: There were roughly 5 TRBV segments more frequent in patients than controls, and TRBV5-6, TRBV5-1 and TRBV20-1 were among them.

Remarks on this clonotype: The antigen is unknown.

Presence of unique molecular identifiers characterized the TCR beta cDNA libraries. TCRdb recomputed calls from the PCR reads with MiXCR, one row per CDR3 protein. The top ten clones hold around 11% of a sample with around 700,000 distinct CDR3 sequences, 59% of them seen once. Sequencing was performed on blood. This sequence originates from a girl aged 2 to 10 with multiple sclerosis. The rearrangement uses TRBV20-1 and TRBJ2-5; TRBD2 matches 12 bases. This CDR3 reads CSASSLAGGPGQETQYF. The CDR3 DNA reads TGCAGTGCTAGTAGCCTAGCGGGGGGGCCAGGCCAAGAGACCCAGTACTTC.